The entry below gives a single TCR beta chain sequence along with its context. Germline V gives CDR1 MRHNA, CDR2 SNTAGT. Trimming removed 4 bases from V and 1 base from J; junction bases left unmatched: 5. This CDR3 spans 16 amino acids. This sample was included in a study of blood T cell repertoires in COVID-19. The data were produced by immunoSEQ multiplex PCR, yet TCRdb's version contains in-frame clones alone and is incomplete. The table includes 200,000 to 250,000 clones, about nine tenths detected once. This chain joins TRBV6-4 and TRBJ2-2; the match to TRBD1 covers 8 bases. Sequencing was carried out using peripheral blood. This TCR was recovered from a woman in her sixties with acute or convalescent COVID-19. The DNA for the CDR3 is TGTGCCAGCAGTGCCTCAGGGGGCCTGAACACCGGGGAGCTGTTTTTT. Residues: CASSASGGLNTGELFF.